The entry below gives a single T cell receptor beta chain sequence along with its context. What it binds is not known. Per germline, CDR1 MDHEN and CDR2 SYDVKM. The trim removed 6 bases at V and 3 bases at J, leaving 8 bases unmatched. The CDR3 loop spans 16 amino acids. The protocol was immunoSEQ multiplex PCR, while the TCRdb copy is restricted to in-frame clones and leaves out a portion. The data show more than 15,000 clones, 75% to 90% seen once. Controls had myeloablative marrow grafts with methotrexate and calcineurin inhibitor, sampled at 1 year. This entry belongs to a study of T cells after posttransplantation cyclophosphamide. Findings and limits, study-wide: Blood and skin or GI T cell repertoires showed limited TRB overlap. Recipient CMV seropositivity and CMV reactivation strongly tracked TRB clonality. Later post-transplant blood repertoires were often dominated by donor CD8+ memory clones.

This TCR came from a female patient aged 18 to 35 who received an allogeneic stem cell transplant from an unrelated donor, was CMV-positive, and had acute and chronic GVHD. The graft donor may have contributed some T cells. The chain links TRBV28 to TRBJ2-7; 13 bases align to TRBD2. Sequencing used PBMCs, obtained after allogeneic stem cell transplant with calcineurin inhibitor and methotrexate. CDR3 nucleotide sequence: TGTGCCAGCAGCCCCCCGGGACTAGCGGGGAGCTACGAGCAGTACTTC. It specifies CASSPPGLAGSYEQYF. Full variable domain (outside the CDR3, taken from reference TRBV28 and TRBJ2-7): DVKVTQSSRYLVKRTGEKVFLECVQDMDHENMFWYRQDPGLGLRLIYFSYDVKMKEKGDIPEGYSVSREKKERFSLILESASTNQTSMYLCASSPPGLAGSYEQYFGPGTRLTVT.